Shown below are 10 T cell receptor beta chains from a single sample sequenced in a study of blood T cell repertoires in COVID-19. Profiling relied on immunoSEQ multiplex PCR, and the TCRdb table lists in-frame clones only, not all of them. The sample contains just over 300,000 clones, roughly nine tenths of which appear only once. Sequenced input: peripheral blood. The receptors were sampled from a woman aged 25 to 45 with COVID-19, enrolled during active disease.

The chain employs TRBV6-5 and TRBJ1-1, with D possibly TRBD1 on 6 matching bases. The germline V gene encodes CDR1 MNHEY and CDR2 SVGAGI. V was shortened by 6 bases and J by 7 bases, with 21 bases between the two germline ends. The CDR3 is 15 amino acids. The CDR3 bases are TGTGCCAGCAGCCGCATCTCCGCGGGGGGCCTTGAAGCTTTCTTT. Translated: CASSRISAGGLEAFF.

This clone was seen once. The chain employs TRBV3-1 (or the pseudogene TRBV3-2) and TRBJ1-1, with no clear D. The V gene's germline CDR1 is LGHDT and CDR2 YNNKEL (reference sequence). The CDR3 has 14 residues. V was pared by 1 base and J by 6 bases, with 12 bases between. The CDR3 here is CASSQAPGRAEAFF. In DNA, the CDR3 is TGTGCCAGCAGCCAAGCACCGGGGAGAGCTGAAGCTTTCTTT.

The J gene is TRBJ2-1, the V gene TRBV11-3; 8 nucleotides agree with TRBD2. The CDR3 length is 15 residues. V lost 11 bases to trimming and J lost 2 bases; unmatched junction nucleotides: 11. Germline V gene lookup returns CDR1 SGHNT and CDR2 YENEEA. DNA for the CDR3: TGTGCCCCCCGTTGTGGACTAGCCCCCTACAATGAGCAGTTCTTC. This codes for CAPRCGLAPYNEQFF.

The CDR3 DNA reads TGCGCCAGCAGCCAAGAAAGACAGGAAAGGAGCTCCTATAATTCACCCCTCCACTTT. It encodes CASSQERQERSSYNSPLHF. The chain recombines TRBV4-3 with TRBJ1-6; perhaps TRBD1 as D (6 bases). The length of the CDR3 is 19 residues. Germline V gene data show CDR1 as LGHNA and CDR2 as YSLEER. V was cut by 0 bases and J by 0 bases, with 15 bases left in between.

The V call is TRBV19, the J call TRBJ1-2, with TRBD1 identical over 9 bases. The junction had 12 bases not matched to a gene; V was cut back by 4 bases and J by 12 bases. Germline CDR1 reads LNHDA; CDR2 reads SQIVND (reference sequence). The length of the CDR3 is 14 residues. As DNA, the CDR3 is TGTGCCAGTAGTAAGGGACAGGGTTATCGTTTTCACACCTTC. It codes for CASSKGQGYRFHTF.

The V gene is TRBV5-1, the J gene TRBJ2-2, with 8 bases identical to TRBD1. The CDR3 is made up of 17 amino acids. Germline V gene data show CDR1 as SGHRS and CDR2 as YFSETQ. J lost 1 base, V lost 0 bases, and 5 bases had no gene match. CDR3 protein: CASSLAPGTGNTGELFF. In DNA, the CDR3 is TGCGCCAGCAGCTTGGCCCCCGGGACAGGGAACACCGGGGAGCTGTTTTTT. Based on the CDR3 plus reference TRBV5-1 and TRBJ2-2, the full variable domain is KAGVTQTPRYLIKTRGQQVTLSCSPISGHRSVSWYQQTPGQGLQFLFEYFSETQRNKGNFPGRFSGRQFSNSRSEMNVSTLELGDSALYLCASSLAPGTGNTGELFFGEGSRLTVL.

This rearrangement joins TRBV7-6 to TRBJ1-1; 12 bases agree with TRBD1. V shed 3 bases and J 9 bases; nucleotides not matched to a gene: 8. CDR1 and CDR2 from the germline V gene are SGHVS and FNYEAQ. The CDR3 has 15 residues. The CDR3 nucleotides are TGTGCCAGCAGCTTTTCGGTGGGACAGGGGGCGAAAGCTTTCTTT. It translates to CASSFSVGQGAKAFF.

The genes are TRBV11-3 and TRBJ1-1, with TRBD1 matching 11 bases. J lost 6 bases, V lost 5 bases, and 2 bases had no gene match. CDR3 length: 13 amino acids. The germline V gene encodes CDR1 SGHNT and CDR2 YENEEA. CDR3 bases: TGTGCCAGCAGCCCGGACAGGGGGCCTGAAGCTTTCTTT. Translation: CASSPDRGPEAFF.

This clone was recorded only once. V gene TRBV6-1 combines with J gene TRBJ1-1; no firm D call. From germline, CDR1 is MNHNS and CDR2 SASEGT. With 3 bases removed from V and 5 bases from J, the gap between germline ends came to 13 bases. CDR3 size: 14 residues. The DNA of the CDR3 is TGTGCCAGCAGTGACAAACCCCTAATGACTGAAGCTTTCTTT. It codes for CASSDKPLMTEAFF.

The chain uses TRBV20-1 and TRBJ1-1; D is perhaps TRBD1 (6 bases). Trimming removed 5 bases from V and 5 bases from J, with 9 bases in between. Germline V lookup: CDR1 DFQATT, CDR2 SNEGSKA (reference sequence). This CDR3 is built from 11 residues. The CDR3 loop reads CSAATGTEAFF. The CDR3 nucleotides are TGCAGTGCTGCAACAGGGACTGAAGCTTTCTTT.